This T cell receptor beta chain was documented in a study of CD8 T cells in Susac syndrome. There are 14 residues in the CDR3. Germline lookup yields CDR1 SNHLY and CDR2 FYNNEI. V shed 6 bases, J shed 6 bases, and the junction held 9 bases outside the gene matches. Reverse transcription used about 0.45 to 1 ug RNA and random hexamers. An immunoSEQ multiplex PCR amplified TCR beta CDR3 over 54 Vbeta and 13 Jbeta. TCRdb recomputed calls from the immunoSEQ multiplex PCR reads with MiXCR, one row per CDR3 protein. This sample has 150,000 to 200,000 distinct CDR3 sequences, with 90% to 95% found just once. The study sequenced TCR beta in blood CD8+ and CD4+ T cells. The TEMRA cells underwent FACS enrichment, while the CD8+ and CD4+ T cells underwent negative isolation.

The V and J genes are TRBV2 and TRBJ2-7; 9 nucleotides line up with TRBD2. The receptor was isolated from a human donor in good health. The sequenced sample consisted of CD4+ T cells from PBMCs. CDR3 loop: CASSVPGLAAEQYF. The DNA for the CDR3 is TGTGCCAGCAGCGTCCCGGGACTAGCAGCCGAGCAGTACTTC.